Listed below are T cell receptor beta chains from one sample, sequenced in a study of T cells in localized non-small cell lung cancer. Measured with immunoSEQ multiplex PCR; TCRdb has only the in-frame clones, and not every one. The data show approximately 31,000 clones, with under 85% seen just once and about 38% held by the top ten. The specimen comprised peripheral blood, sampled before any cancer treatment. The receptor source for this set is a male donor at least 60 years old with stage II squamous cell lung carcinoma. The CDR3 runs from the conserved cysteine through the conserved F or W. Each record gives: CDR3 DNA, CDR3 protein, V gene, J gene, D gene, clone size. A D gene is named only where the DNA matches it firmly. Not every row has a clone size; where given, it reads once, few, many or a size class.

DNA: TGTGCCAGCTCACCACGCGGGACCCAGGGTGAAAAACTGTTTTTT
CDR3: CASSPRGTQGEKLFF
V: TRBV18
J: TRBJ1-4
D: .
size: .

DNA: TGTGCCATCAGTGACGGACAGGGACACTTAGTCCGTACTGAAGCTTTCTTT
CDR3: CAISDGQGHLVRTEAFF
V: TRBV10-3
J: TRBJ1-1
D: TRBD1
size: .

DNA: TGTGCCAGCAGCTTTTGGCGGGAGTACCACTACGAGCAGTACTTC
CDR3: CASSFWREYHYEQYF
V: TRBV5-6
J: TRBJ2-7
D: TRBD2
size: .

DNA: TGTGCCAGTAGTGACAGGGACAGGGTTGCGAACACCGGGGAGCTGTTTTTT
CDR3: CASSDRDRVANTGELFF
V: TRBV19
J: TRBJ2-2
D: TRBD1
size: once

DNA: TGTGCCAGCAGTCTGACAGGCTATAATTCACCCCTCCACTTT
CDR3: CASSLTGYNSPLHF
V: TRBV27
J: TRBJ1-6
D: .
size: few

DNA: TGTGCCAGCACCCTAAGAGGGTATAGCAATCAGCCCCAGCATTTT
CDR3: CASTLRGYSNQPQHF
V: TRBV28
J: TRBJ1-5
D: .
size: few

DNA: TGTGCCAGCAGCCCCCTTGGGGGCGGCTATGGCTACACCTTC
CDR3: CASSPLGGGYGYTF
V: TRBV11-2
J: TRBJ1-2
D: .
size: once

DNA: TGTGCCAGCAGCCCAACTCGGGATAGCGGGAAATGGGAGCAGTACTTC
CDR3: CASSPTRDSGKWEQYF
V: TRBV7-9
J: TRBJ2-7
D: TRBD2
size: .

DNA: TGTGCCAGCAGCCCGGGCCATCGAAACCCCGAAAAACTGTTTTTT
CDR3: CASSPGHRNPEKLFF
V: TRBV7-2
J: TRBJ1-4
D: .
size: .

DNA: TGCGCCAGCAGCCAAGTTGGGACGGGCCAGGGAAACACCGGGGAGCTGTTTTTT
CDR3: CASSQVGTGQGNTGELFF
V: TRBV4-1
J: TRBJ2-2
D: .
size: many

DNA: TGTGCCAGCAGCCCCCGTACTAGCGGGGCGGGCGAGCAGTTCTTC
CDR3: CASSPRTSGAGEQFF
V: TRBV9
J: TRBJ2-1
D: TRBD2
size: .

DNA: TGTGCCAGCGGACTCGGCGGAATCTACAATGAGCAGTTCTTC
CDR3: CASGLGGIYNEQFF
V: TRBV7-2
J: TRBJ2-1
D: .
size: .

DNA: TGTGCCAGCAGCCAAGAAAGTCGACTAGCGGGAGGAGGTGAGCAGTTCTTC
CDR3: CASSQESRLAGGGEQFF
V: TRBV4-2
J: TRBJ2-1
D: TRBD2
size: .

DNA: TGTGCCAGCAGCCGGGGCATGGGGCGAGAAGAGACCCAGTACTTC
CDR3: CASSRGMGREETQYF
V: TRBV5-6
J: TRBJ2-5
D: .
size: .

DNA: TGTGCCAGCAGTGTGCGAGCGGGGGCTGGCTATGGCTACACCTTC
CDR3: CASSVRAGAGYGYTF
V: TRBV6-1
J: TRBJ1-2
D: .
size: few

DNA: TGTGCCAGCAGCCCCCCAGGGTCGTTAAATCAGCCCCAGCATTTT
CDR3: CASSPPGSLNQPQHF
V: TRBV7-9
J: TRBJ1-5
D: .
size: .

DNA: TGTGCCTGGAGTGTTCAGGGAAGTGGAAACACCATATATTTT
CDR3: CAWSVQGSGNTIYF
V: TRBV30
J: TRBJ1-3
D: .
size: .

DNA: TGTGCCAGCAGCCCGATGAGGGGCCCTCGCACCGAAGCTTTCTTT
CDR3: CASSPMRGPRTEAFF
V: TRBV4-2
J: TRBJ1-1
D: .
size: .

DNA: TGTGCCAGTAGTGTTTCGACAGGGGGGAACACTGAAGCTTTCTTT
CDR3: CASSVSTGGNTEAFF
V: TRBV19
J: TRBJ1-1
D: TRBD1
size: few

DNA: TGTGCCAGCAGTTCAGACTATTGGCAGCCCCAGCATTTT
CDR3: CASSSDYWQPQHF
V: TRBV7-2
J: TRBJ1-5
D: .
size: .

DNA: TGTGCCAGCAGTTTAAACGGCAGATATAGCAATCAGCCCCAGCATTTT
CDR3: CASSLNGRYSNQPQHF
V: TRBV28
J: TRBJ1-5
D: .
size: .

DNA: TGTGCCAGCAGCCCAGTTGAGACCCAGTACTTC
CDR3: CASSPVETQYF
V: TRBV7-9
J: TRBJ2-5
D: .
size: .

DNA: TGTGCCAGCTCACCACTAGCACAGGGGTCGGAAAACATTCAGTACTTC
CDR3: CASSPLAQGSENIQYF
V: TRBV18
J: TRBJ2-4
D: TRBD1
size: .

DNA: TGTGCCAGCAGTTCGTCGGGCCTCGAGCAGTACTTC
CDR3: CASSSSGLEQYF
V: TRBV6-6
J: TRBJ2-7
D: .
size: few

DNA: TGTGCCAGCAGCCGAAAGACAGTAGTGGATGAAAAACTGTTTTTT
CDR3: CASSRKTVVDEKLFF
V: TRBV6-5
J: TRBJ1-4
D: .
size: .

DNA: TGCGCCAGCACCCCCGAACCGGGCTCCTACAATGAGCAGTTCTTC
CDR3: CASTPEPGSYNEQFF
V: TRBV5-1
J: TRBJ2-1
D: .
size: few

DNA: TGTGCCAGCAGTGATTTAGACGAGACTAACTATGGCTACACCTTC
CDR3: CASSDLDETNYGYTF
V: TRBV2
J: TRBJ1-2
D: .
size: .

DNA: TGTGCCAGCAGTGCAGAGGCAGGGGCCTATGGCTACACCTTC
CDR3: CASSAEAGAYGYTF
V: TRBV6-4
J: TRBJ1-2
D: .
size: .

DNA: TGTGCCAGCAGCGTGGATGCGGGGAGTGGGGAGACCCAGTACTTC
CDR3: CASSVDAGSGETQYF
V: TRBV9
J: TRBJ2-5
D: .
size: .

DNA: TGCGCCAGCAGCTTTACCGGGACAGCCAACACCGGGGAGCTGTTTTTT
CDR3: CASSFTGTANTGELFF
V: TRBV5-1
J: TRBJ2-2
D: TRBD1
size: .

DNA: TGTGCCAGCAGCGGGGGGCTCGGGGAGCTGTTTTTT
CDR3: CASSGGLGELFF
V: TRBV2
J: TRBJ2-2
D: .
size: .

DNA: TGCGCCAGCAGCCAAGATTGGAACAGGGCGGCCGAGCAGTACTTC
CDR3: CASSQDWNRAAEQYF
V: TRBV4-3
J: TRBJ2-7
D: .
size: .

DNA: TGTGCCAGCAGCTTTGAATTGCGGGGGGGACAAGAGACCCAGTACTTC
CDR3: CASSFELRGGQETQYF
V: TRBV5-6
J: TRBJ2-5
D: TRBD2
size: .

DNA: TGCGCCAGCAGCCAAGATGGGCTAGCGGGAGCCGAGCAGTTCTTC
CDR3: CASSQDGLAGAEQFF
V: TRBV5-4
J: TRBJ2-1
D: TRBD2
size: .

DNA: TGCGCCAGCAGCCGACCGGGGCCGAGCTCCTACGAGCAGTACTTC
CDR3: CASSRPGPSSYEQYF
V: TRBV4-1
J: TRBJ2-7
D: .
size: .

DNA: TGTGCCAGCAGCTTAACGGGCAGCACAGATACGCAGTATTTT
CDR3: CASSLTGSTDTQYF
V: TRBV11-3
J: TRBJ2-3
D: .
size: .

DNA: TGTGCCAGTAGCCCTAACAGGGGGCGCGATGAAAAACTGTTTTTT
CDR3: CASSPNRGRDEKLFF
V: TRBV19
J: TRBJ1-4
D: TRBD1
size: .

DNA: TGCGCCAGCAGCCCGTCACTAGTCAATGAGCAGTTCTTC
CDR3: CASSPSLVNEQFF
V: TRBV5-1
J: TRBJ2-1
D: .
size: .

DNA: TGTGCCAGCAGCTTGGCTCTAGGAAGGAACACTGAAGCTTTCTTT
CDR3: CASSLALGRNTEAFF
V: TRBV5-4
J: TRBJ1-1
D: .
size: .

DNA: TGTGCCAGCAGTTCTCCTACAGGTCTCCGCGGGGCCAACGTCCTGACTTTC
CDR3: CASSSPTGLRGANVLTF
V: TRBV28
J: TRBJ2-6
D: .
size: .

DNA: TGTGCCAGCTCACCACCTTCAAGGGCCGCTAACTATGGCTACACCTTC
CDR3: CASSPPSRAANYGYTF
V: TRBV18
J: TRBJ1-2
D: .
size: .

DNA: TGTGCCAGCAGCCAAGATCGAAGGGTTGGCTACACCTTC
CDR3: CASSQDRRVGYTF
V: TRBV14
J: TRBJ1-2
D: .
size: .

DNA: TGCGCCAGCAGCCGGGCGGGACAGGGTTCTAATGAAAAACTGTTTTTT
CDR3: CASSRAGQGSNEKLFF
V: TRBV5-1
J: TRBJ1-4
D: TRBD1
size: few

DNA: TGTGCCTGGAGCGAACAGGTTGAAGCTTTCTTT
CDR3: CAWSEQVEAFF
V: TRBV30
J: TRBJ1-1
D: .
size: .

DNA: TGTGCCAGCAGCTTAATGCAGGGAGCTGAAGCTTTCTTT
CDR3: CASSLMQGAEAFF
V: TRBV7-3
J: TRBJ1-1
D: .
size: .

DNA: TGTGCCAGCAGCTCGGGACAGACGTCTGGCGAGCAGTACTTC
CDR3: CASSSGQTSGEQYF
V: TRBV7-9
J: TRBJ2-7
D: TRBD1
size: .

DNA: TGTGCCAGCAGCGCACGGACAGGTCGAAGTGGAGACATTCAGTACTTC
CDR3: CASSARTGRSGDIQYF
V: TRBV14
J: TRBJ2-4
D: TRBD1
size: .